This T cell receptor beta chain was retrieved from a study of T-cell memory formation after mild COVID-19. Background on the study: Largely donor-specific sequence clusters came from a couple of donors. Whole-study results and caveats: Day 15 to 85 contractors were CD4/CD8 balanced; later expanders leaned CD4+. For contracting clones, CD4+ ones sat mainly in CM and EM, CD8+ in EMRA.

TCRdb ran MiXCR on the 5' RACE reads and lists one entry per CDR3 protein. The sample carries about 140,000 distinct CDR3 sequences, approximately 25% recorded once. The CDR3 has 15 amino acids. CDR1 MNHEY and CDR2 SVGEGT come from the germline V gene. The V end lost 4 bases, the J end lost 3 bases, and 16 bases lay between the germline ends. In the case of this clonotype: The antigen remains unidentified.

The TCR was taken from an adult woman who had mild COVID-19 (a few samples of this study predate the infection). Cell type and time point are not known. The rearrangement links TRBV6-2 or TRBV6-3 to TRBJ2-7; no reliable D call. Material: PBMCs or a T cell subset sorted from them (not recorded which). CDR3 in DNA: TGTGCCAGCAGTTTCGCAGATATTACCTTCTACGAGCAGTACTTC. This encodes CASSFADITFYEQYF.